The clone carrying this TCR beta chain was recorded only once. The sample belongs to a study of blood T cell repertoires in COVID-19. Across the study: T cells, B-cell-depleted T cells, or PBMCs supplied cDNA or gDNA.

From germline, CDR1 is SGHDN and CDR2 FVKESK. Trimming cost V 0 bases and J 6 bases, with 12 bases left between them. CDR3 length equals 14 residues. The protocol was immunoSEQ multiplex PCR, while the TCRdb copy is restricted to in-frame clones and leaves out a portion. The sample yields 280,000 or so clones, approximately 86% seen once. The TCR sequence derives from a young woman who had recovered from COVID-19. The sample was peripheral blood. The chain links TRBV14 to TRBJ2-7; D may be TRBD2 (5 bases). Written as DNA, the CDR3 is TGTGCCAGCAGCCAAGATTTTCAGGCGGGCGAGCAGTACTTC. Encoded protein: CASSQDFQAGEQYF.